Ten or more counts support the clone carrying this T cell receptor beta chain. TCRdb reprocessed the 5' RACE reads with MiXCR, giving one entry per CDR3 protein. The profile shows fewer than 85,000 distinct CDR3 sequences, 17% of them singletons. This entry belongs to a study of neurological immune-mediated disorders. This CDR3 is built from 15 residues. Germline V lookup: CDR1 SGHDT, CDR2 YYEEEE. Trimming cost V 2 bases and J 3 bases; bases outside gene matches: 6. The chain employs TRBV5-6 and TRBJ2-7, with 9 positions matching TRBD1. This TCR derives from a middle-aged woman in good health. Sequencing was carried out using PBMCs. This chain's CDR3 is CASSFRQGVLYEQYV. The CDR3, as DNA: TGTGCCAGCAGCTTTCGACAGGGGGTCCTCTACGAGCAGTACGTC.